This T cell receptor beta chain emerged from a study of cytomegalovirus exposure and HLA in healthy donors. Study context: The roughly 110 validation repertoires were reported in a later analysis to have been generated on the same platform as the approximately 700 first-cohort repertoires.

Study results and limitations: The study listed 150 to 200 cytomegalovirus-associated TCR beta chains.

In regard to this clone: Its specificity is not known.

TCRdb's copy holds only in-frame clones and misses some; the assay was immunoSEQ multiplex PCR. The top ten clones hold 12% of a sample with about 250,000 clones, roughly 87% of them seen once. The origin of this receptor is a man between 18 and 35 years old in good health and CMV-seropositive. Specimen: PBMCs.

As DNA, the CDR3 is TGCGCCAGCAGCTTCCTAGGACAGGGGGGTTTAGAGACCCAGTACTTC. Its protein is CASSFLGQGGLETQYF. The chain couples TRBV5-1 to TRBJ2-5, with 10 bases identical to TRBD1. V lost 2 bases to trimming and J lost 4 bases; unmatched junction nucleotides: 8. Germline assignment: CDR1 SGHRS and CDR2 YFSETQ. There are 16 residues in the CDR3.